The 5 T cell receptor beta chains given below trace back to one sample, sequenced in a study of shared clonotypes between healthy human individuals. This table comes from immunoSEQ multiplex PCR, and its TCRdb copy is limited to in-frame clones, with some not included. The table shows about 1 million clones, with 75% occurring only once. The sequencing sample was made of memory CD4+ T cells sorted from blood. The subset: CD45RA-negative fraction. Receptors were obtained from a man younger than 35 in good health.

This chain joins TRBV28 and TRBJ1-3; the D gene is possibly TRBD1 (5 bases). Germline CDR1 and CDR2: MDHEN and SYDVKM. Trimming removed 4 bases at V and 2 bases at J, with 9 bases between. This CDR3 is 14 amino acids long. The CDR3 nucleotides read TGTGCCAGCAGTTCCCCGGGGGCTGGAAACACCATATATTTT. Protein: CASSSPGAGNTIYF.

V and J are TRBV27 and TRBJ1-2, with a tentative D call TRBD1 (6 bases). Trimming cost V 6 bases and J 4 bases, with 15 bases left between them. Germline values: CDR1 MNHEY, CDR2 SMNVEV (reference sequence). This CDR3 is 14 amino acids long. The CDR3: CASSYPTGSYGYTF. Here the CDR3 DNA reads TGTGCCAGCAGCTACCCGACAGGATCCTATGGCTACACCTTC.

The CDR3 reads CASSLSRGPVDTQYF. As DNA, the CDR3 is TGTGCCAGCAGTTTATCGCGGGGGCCGGTAGATACGCAGTATTTT. The chain combines TRBV28 with TRBJ2-3; weak D call: TRBD2 (7 bases). The germline V and J ends were trimmed by 1 base and 5 bases, with 13 bases remaining between them. Germline CDR1 and CDR2: MDHEN and SYDVKM. CDR3 length: 15 residues.

V and J are TRBV6-5 and TRBJ1-2; D gene ambiguous. Germline V gives CDR1 MNHEY, CDR2 SVGAGI. Trimming removed 2 bases at V and 7 bases at J, with 11 bases between. This CDR3 is built from 13 residues. This CDR3 is CASSYPGDGGYTF. CDR3 nucleotide sequence: TGTGCCAGCAGTTACCCCGGGGATGGTGGCTACACCTTC.

On this clone: Within the sample, other DNA sequences also encode this same CDR3. This rearrangement joins TRBV7-3 to TRBJ2-1; a possible D gene is TRBD1 (6 bases). This CDR3 has 15 amino acids. V was shortened by 1 base and J by 4 bases, with 11 bases between the two germline ends. The germline V gene has CDR1 SGHTA and CDR2 FQGTGA. CDR3 loop: CASSLSWGPYNEQFF. The CDR3 DNA is TGTGCCAGCAGCTTAAGCTGGGGGCCATACAATGAGCAGTTCTTC.